These 8 T cell receptor beta chains were sequenced from one sample in a study of T-cell memory formation after mild COVID-19 (dated by TCRdb to about 2021). Receptors were amplified or captured by 5' RACE. Sequencing used an Illumina NovaSeq 6000. TCRdb redid the processing of the public reads, applying fastp at Q25 and MiXCR, and retained in-frame beta chains. Duplicate CDR3 protein sequences are folded into a single record with the most common DNA and genes. The sample table holds more than 150,000 distinct CDR3 sequences, of which approximately 18% were seen once. The ten largest account for roughly 3.8% of the sample. What was sequenced was PBMCs or a T cell subset sorted from them (not recorded which). These receptors were taken from a man younger than 35 who had mild COVID-19 (a few samples of this study predate the infection). The sample titles of this study are shuffled in the database, so cell type and time point are left out; the donor was told from shared clones.

This clonotype was detected only a few times. The V gene is TRBV6-1, the J gene TRBJ2-7; TRBD1 matches at 7 bases. V shed 5 bases, J shed 0 bases, and the junction held 4 bases outside the gene matches. Looked up from germline, CDR1 is MNHNS and CDR2 is SASEGT. This CDR3 comprises 14 residues. In nucleotides, the CDR3 is TGTGCCAGCAGTAGACAGGGTAGCTCCTACGAGCAGTACGTC. Residues: CASSRQGSSYEQYV.

This clonotype was seen more than once but under ten times. CDR3 region: CASSRLAGVGAGDTQYF. In DNA, the CDR3 is TGCGCCAGCAGCCGCCTTGCGGGGGTCGGCGCGGGAGATACGCAGTATTTT. This chain connects TRBV4-1 to TRBJ2-3, with 7 bases that match TRBD2. CDR1 is MGHRA, CDR2 YSYEKL, per germline. J was trimmed by 5 bases and V by 4 bases; bases with no gene match: 15. This CDR3 has 17 residues.

This chain connects TRBV6-1 to TRBJ2-1, with TRBD2 matching 7 bases. Germline V gives CDR1 MNHNS, CDR2 SASEGT. CDR3 size: 13 residues. Unmatched junction bases numbered 3, after V lost 2 bases and J lost 8 bases. The CDR3 DNA is TGTGCCAGCAGTGAATTTCGGGAGGATGAGCAGTTCTTC. Amino acids: CASSEFREDEQFF.

The rearrangement uses TRBV6-1 and TRBJ2-2; tentatively, D is TRBD1 (6 bases). V gave up 2 bases and J gave up 6 bases, with 10 bases separating them. Germline V gives CDR1 MNHNS, CDR2 SASEGT. This CDR3 contains 14 residues. The CDR3, as DNA: TGTGCCAGCAGTGAAATAGGGGGTGCCGGGGAGCTGTTTTTT. It yields the protein CASSEIGGAGELFF.

This clonotype was recorded a few times. V usage is TRBV4-3 and J usage is TRBJ2-2; D is unresolved. Trimming removed 1 base from V and 4 bases from J, with 10 bases in between. The germline V gene encodes CDR1 LGHNA and CDR2 YSLEER. This CDR3 is built from 15 residues. The CDR3 loop reads CASSQGLLATGELFF. In nucleotides, the CDR3 is TGCGCCAGCAGCCAAGGCCTGCTGGCCACCGGGGAGCTGTTTTTT.

V and J are TRBV20-1 and TRBJ2-3, with D unresolved. V lost 0 bases, J lost 2 bases, and 9 bases lay in between. There are 14 residues in the CDR3. Looked up from germline, CDR1 is DFQATT and CDR2 is SNEGSKA (reference sequence). The DNA of the CDR3 is TGCAGTGCTAGAGATCTCGGGTACACAGATACGCAGTATTTT. Protein product: CSARDLGYTDTQYF.

This clonotype was seen more than once but under ten times. The chain uses TRBV5-1 and TRBJ1-1; 11 bases line up with TRBD1. Germline lookup yields CDR1 SGHRS and CDR2 YFSETQ. This CDR3 contains 15 residues. Germline trimming cut 0 bases from V and 5 bases from J; bases unmatched to any gene: 3. CDR3 loop: CASSLAWDRGTEAFF. As DNA, the CDR3 is TGCGCCAGCAGCTTGGCCTGGGACAGGGGGACTGAAGCTTTCTTT.

This clonotype appeared a few times. The chain links TRBV29-1 to TRBJ1-1; 12 nucleotides line up with TRBD1. The CDR3 spans 14 residues. Germline CDR1 reads SQVTM; CDR2 reads ANQGSEA. The V segment lost 5 bases and the J segment 10 bases; nucleotides outside the gene matches: 11. CDR3: CSVPGQGAYSSAFF. CDR3 coding DNA: TGCAGCGTTCCGGGACAGGGGGCCTACAGCTCAGCTTTCTTT. Full variable domain (remainder filled in from reference TRBV29-1 and TRBJ1-1): SAVISQKPSRDICQRGTSLTIQCQVDSQVTMMFWYRQQPGQSLTLIATANQGSEATYESGFVIDKFPISRPNLTFSTLTVSNMSPEDSSIYLCSVPGQGAYSSAFFGQGTRLTVV.